This T cell receptor (beta chain) comes out of a study of CD8 T cells in ankylosing spondylitis. Overall study results and limits: Significantly higher representation of disease-linked clones was reported for matched ankylosing spondylitis synovial fluid. There was a TCR beta motif, made of 7 or 8 highly homologous variants, that appeared characteristic of ankylosing spondylitis blood. The authors found the disease-linked clones to be CD8+ and relatively rare in peripheral blood.

This clonotype has only a few counts. Its specificity is unknown. Germline loops: CDR1 MNHEY, CDR2 SVGEGT. The CDR3 consists of 13 residues. The V and J ends lost 1 base and 7 bases respectively, with 8 bases between them. Using its own MiXCR run on the 5' RACE reads, TCRdb lists one record per CDR3 protein. The data show roughly 700,000 distinct CDR3 sequences, 19% seen once. V gene TRBV6-2 or TRBV6-3 combines with J gene TRBJ2-1; no definite D call. The clonotype originates from a male donor with ankylosing spondylitis. The material sequenced was blood, either unsorted or a sorted T cell fraction (not recorded which). DNA for the CDR3: TGTGCCAGCAGTTACTATCCTGGGAATGAGCAGTTCTTC. As protein: CASSYYPGNEQFF.